Sequencing of this T cell receptor (beta chain) was carried out in a study of patients and donors after allogeneic stem cell transplantation. Per the germline V gene, CDR1 is SGHKS and CDR2 is YYEKEE (reference sequence). This CDR3 is built from 14 residues. Deletions cut 3 bases from V and 4 bases from J, with 8 bases between. Using its own MiXCR run on the RT-PCR reads, TCRdb lists one record per CDR3 protein. The repertoire includes hundreds of thousands of distinct CDR3 sequences, 14% of them detected once, and around 10% sits in the top ten. This clonotype was counted many times. The sequenced material came from blood, either unsorted or a sorted T cell fraction (not recorded which). This clonotype originated in a human donor who was either an allogeneic HSCT recipient or a stem cell or donor lymphocyte infusion donor (not recorded which). It is not recorded whose cells these are; they may come from a transplant donor. This rearrangement joins TRBV5-5 to TRBJ2-6; D is undetermined. In DNA, the CDR3 is TGTGCCAGCAGCTCCCTGGCGGGGGCCAACGTCCTGACTTTC. Its translation is CASSSLAGANVLTF.